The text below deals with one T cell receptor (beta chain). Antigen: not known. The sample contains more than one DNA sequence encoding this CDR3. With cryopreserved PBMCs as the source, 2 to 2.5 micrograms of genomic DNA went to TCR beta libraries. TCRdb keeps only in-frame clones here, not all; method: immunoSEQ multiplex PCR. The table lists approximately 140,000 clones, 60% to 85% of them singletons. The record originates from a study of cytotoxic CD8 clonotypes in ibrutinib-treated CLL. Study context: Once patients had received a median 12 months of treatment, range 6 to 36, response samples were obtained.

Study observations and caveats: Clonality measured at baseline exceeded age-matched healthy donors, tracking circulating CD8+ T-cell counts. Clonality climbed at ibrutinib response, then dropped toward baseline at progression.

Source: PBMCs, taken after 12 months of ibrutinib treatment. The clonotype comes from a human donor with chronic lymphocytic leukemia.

The CDR3, as DNA: TGTGCCAGCAGCTTAAGTGGGAGCTACGAGCAGTACTTC. This sequence encodes CASSLSGSYEQYF. The chain combines TRBV11-1 with TRBJ2-7, with D possibly matching TRBD2 (5 bases). The CDR3 covers 13 residues. Germline CDR1 SGHAT, CDR2 FQDESV (reference sequence). V was clipped by 2 bases and J by 3 bases, with 8 bases between them.